This T cell receptor beta chain was obtained from a study of shared clonotypes between healthy human individuals. The trim removed 0 bases at V and 5 bases at J, leaving 7 bases unmatched. CDR1 is SGHRS and CDR2 is YFSETQ in the germline V gene. This CDR3 comprises 16 residues. Assay used: immunoSEQ multiplex PCR; TCRdb lists only in-frame clones, some missing. The table has roughly 1,500,000 clones, under 99% seen once; the top ten hold about 0.45%. Sequenced: naive CD4+ T cells sorted from blood. Subset noted: CD45RA+ positively selected. The sequence was collected from a man aged 25 to 40 in good health. This chain links TRBV5-1 with TRBJ2-5; TRBD2 agrees at 10 bases. The CDR3 DNA is TGCGCCAGCAGCTTGGGTTCTAGCGGGAGTTTTGAGACCCAGTACTTC. Its translation: CASSLGSSGSFETQYF.